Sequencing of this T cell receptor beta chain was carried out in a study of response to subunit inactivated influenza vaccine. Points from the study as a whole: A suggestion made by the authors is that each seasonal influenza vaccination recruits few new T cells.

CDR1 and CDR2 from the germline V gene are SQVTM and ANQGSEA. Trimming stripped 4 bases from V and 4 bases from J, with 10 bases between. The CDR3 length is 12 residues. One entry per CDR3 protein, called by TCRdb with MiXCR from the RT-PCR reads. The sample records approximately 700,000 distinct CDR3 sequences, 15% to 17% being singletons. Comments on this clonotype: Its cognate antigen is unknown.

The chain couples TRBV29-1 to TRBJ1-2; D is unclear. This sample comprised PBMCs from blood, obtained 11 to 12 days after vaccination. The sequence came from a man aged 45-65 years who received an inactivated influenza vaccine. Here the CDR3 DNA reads TGCAGCGTTGCCTCGAGGTCCTATGGCTACACCTTC. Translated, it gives CSVASRSYGYTF.